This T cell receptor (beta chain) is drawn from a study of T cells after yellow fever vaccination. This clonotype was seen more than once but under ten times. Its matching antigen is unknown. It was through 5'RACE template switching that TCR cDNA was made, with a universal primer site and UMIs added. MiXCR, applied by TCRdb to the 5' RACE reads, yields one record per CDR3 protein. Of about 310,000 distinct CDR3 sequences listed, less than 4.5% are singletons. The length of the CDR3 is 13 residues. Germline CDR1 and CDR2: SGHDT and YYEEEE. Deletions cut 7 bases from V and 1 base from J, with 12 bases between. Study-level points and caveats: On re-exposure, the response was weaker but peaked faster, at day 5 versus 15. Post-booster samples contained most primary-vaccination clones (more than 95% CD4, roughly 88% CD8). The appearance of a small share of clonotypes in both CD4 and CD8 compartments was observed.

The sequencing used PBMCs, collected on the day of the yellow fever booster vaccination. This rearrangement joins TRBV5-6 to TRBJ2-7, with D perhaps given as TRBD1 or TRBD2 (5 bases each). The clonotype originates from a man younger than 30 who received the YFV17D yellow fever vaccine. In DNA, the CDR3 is TGTGCCAGCCGGACGAGGGGATCCTACGAGCAGTACTTC. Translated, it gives CASRTRGSYEQYF.